Below, 27 T cell receptor beta chains from the same sample are listed, as sequenced in a study of human T cells and chemical hapten exposure. Time point meaning: patch test 2, 6 weeks after DPC sensitization. Indicated treatment: therapeutic diphenylcyclopropenone sensitization with weekly scalp DPC. TCRdb reanalysed the RACE reads using MiXCR and keeps one entry per CDR3 protein. The table shows just over 350,000 distinct CDR3 sequences, with more than 5% occurring only once. This material consisted of whole blood, taken in connection with sensitization to the hapten diphenylcyclopropenone (DPC). Every receptor here comes from a woman aged 18-35 years with alopecia areata. Some clones in this sample may be carry-over from other donors' samples.

The chain has TRBV29-1 and TRBJ2-3; 8 bases are a match to TRBD1. Germline lookup yields CDR1 SQVTM and CDR2 ANQGSEA. J was trimmed by 3 bases and V by 7 bases; bases with no gene match: 9. There are 14 residues in the CDR3. CDR3 DNA: TGCAGCGCTTCAGACAGGGGTGGTACAGATACGCAGTATTTT. Amino acids: CSASDRGGTDTQYF.

The chain links TRBV5-1 to TRBJ1-4, with unresolved D. The V and J ends lost 0 bases and 7 bases respectively, with 7 bases between them. CDR1 SGHRS and CDR2 YFSETQ come from the germline V gene. The CDR3 length is 13 residues. In DNA form, the CDR3 reads TGCGCCAGCAGCTTGGATGGTTTTGAAAAACTGTTTTTT. Protein sequence: CASSLDGFEKLFF.

The sample holds a few counts of this clonotype. The chain employs TRBV7-2 and TRBJ2-5; 9 nucleotides agree with TRBD2. CDR3 length: 14 residues. V dropped 5 bases and J dropped 5; count of bases not matched to a gene: 6. Germline loops: CDR1 SGHTA, CDR2 FQGNSA. The CDR3, as DNA: TGTGCCAGCAGCCGCGGGGGGGCCGAGGAGACCCAGTACTTC. Its translation is CASSRGGAEETQYF.

Turning to this clonotype: A junction boundary mismatches the germline segment, possibly from a read error. The genes are TRBV6-5 and TRBJ2-3, with D uncertain. This CDR3 is 13 amino acids long. Germline CDR1 reads MNHEY; CDR2 reads SVGAGI. CDR3 residues: CVSRNTATDTQYF. CDR3 DNA: TGTGTCAGCAGGAACACGGCGACAGATACGCAGTATTTT.

The rearrangement joins TRBV6-5 to TRBJ1-1; D is perhaps TRBD1 (5 bases). This CDR3 contains 15 residues. Germline V lookup: CDR1 MNHEY, CDR2 SVGAGI. Trimming stripped 6 bases from V and 3 bases from J, with 17 bases between. The CDR3 region is CASRIDNQGDTEAFF. The CDR3, as DNA: TGTGCCAGCAGAATCGACAACCAGGGAGACACTGAAGCTTTCTTT.

The gene calls are TRBV29-1 and TRBJ2-5, with unresolved D. V was shortened by 7 bases and J by 4 bases, with 13 bases between the two germline ends. CDR1 SQVTM and CDR2 ANQGSEA come from the germline V gene. The CDR3 sequence is 12 residues long. As DNA, the CDR3 is TGCAGCGGTGGTCCCCTCGCAGAGACCCAGTACTTC. This translates into CSGGPLAETQYF.

This clonotype was observed at least ten times. The rearrangement joins TRBV6-5 to TRBJ1-5; unclear D gene. CDR1 is MNHEY, CDR2 SVGAGI, per germline. The CDR3 runs to 14 residues. V lost 0 bases to trimming and J lost 7 bases, with 10 bases between them. In nucleotides, the CDR3 is TGTGCCAGCAGTTACTCGAGTGTAGGCCAGCCCCAGCATTTT. The encoded protein is CASSYSSVGQPQHF.

This clonotype occurred a few times. V and J are TRBV7-9 and TRBJ1-6; 10 positions agree with TRBD1. CDR1 and CDR2 from the germline V gene are SEHNR and FQNEAQ (reference sequence). The CDR3 has 15 residues. V shed 5 bases, J shed 6 bases, and the junction held 4 bases outside the gene matches. The chain's CDR3 is CASSPGTGVNSPLHF. CDR3 nucleotide sequence: TGTGCCAGCAGCCCCGGGACAGGGGTTAATTCACCCCTCCACTTT.

The rearrangement uses TRBV6-2 or TRBV6-3 and TRBJ2-2, with 10 bases lining up with TRBD1. The CDR3 totals 17 residues. Germline V gene lookup returns CDR1 MNHEY and CDR2 SVGEGT. The junction had 6 bases not matched to a gene; V was cut back by 2 bases and J by 3 bases. CDR3 amino acids: CASSYPGQGSDTGELFF. For the CDR3, the DNA is TGTGCCAGCAGTTACCCGGGACAGGGGAGTGACACCGGGGAGCTGTTTTTT.

This clonotype has at least ten counts. At one end the junction does not follow the germline gene, possibly because of a read error. The chain combines TRBV3-1 with TRBJ1-6; D call uncertain. This CDR3 contains 15 residues. Germline V gene data show CDR1 as LGHDT and CDR2 as YNNKEL (reference sequence). The DNA for the CDR3 is TGTGCCAGCAGCTTACCTAACTCCAATAATTCACCCCTCCACTTT. This translates into CASSLPNSNNSPLHF. The whole variable domain, filled in from reference TRBV3-1 and TRBJ1-6, reads DTAVSQTPKYLVTQMGNDKSIKCEQNLGHDTMYWYKQDSKKFLKIMFSYNNKELIINETVPNRFSPKSPDKAHLNLHINSLELGDSAVYFCASSLPNSNNSPLHFGNGTRLTVT.

The gene calls are TRBV6-2 or TRBV6-3 and TRBJ1-5; 8 positions agree with TRBD1. The CDR3 is 20 amino acids. In germline, CDR1 is MNHEY, CDR2 SVGEGT. V lost 0 bases, J lost 0 bases, and 13 bases stayed unmatched. CDR3 in DNA: TGTGCCAGCAGTTACTCTGTGACAGGGGAGGGGACATATAGCAATCAGCCCCAGCATTTT. This codes for CASSYSVTGEGTYSNQPQHF.

The rearrangement links TRBV19 to TRBJ2-1; D perhaps matches TRBD2 (6 bases). The CDR3 runs to 16 residues. V was shortened by 1 base and J by 0 bases, with 10 bases between the two germline ends. The V gene's germline CDR1 is LNHDA and CDR2 SQIVND (reference sequence). This CDR3 reads CASSIVSGLSYNEQFF. CDR3 nucleotides: TGTGCCAGTAGTATAGTGAGCGGGCTCTCCTACAATGAGCAGTTCTTC.

This clonotype was detected many times. V usage is TRBV12-3 or TRBV12-4 and J usage is TRBJ2-7; D not resolved. Trimming removed 3 bases at V and 2 bases at J, with 11 bases between. The CDR3 contains 14 residues. The CDR3 coding sequence is TGTGCCAGCAGTTTGGACGGCTGGACCTACGAGCAGTACTTC. This gives the protein CASSLDGWTYEQYF.

This clonotype was detected a few times. This sequence joins TRBV7-2 and TRBJ1-5; D is perhaps TRBD1 (5 bases). Looked up from germline, CDR1 is SGHTA and CDR2 is FQGNSA. Trimming took off 4 bases at V and 6 bases at J, with 13 bases between the two ends. The CDR3 totals 14 residues. This chain's CDR3 is CASSSQGFGQPQHF. The CDR3 DNA follows: TGTGCCAGCAGCTCCCAGGGTTTCGGTCAGCCCCAGCATTTT.

This clonotype was recorded at least ten times. The J gene is TRBJ1-5, the V gene TRBV5-1, with no clear D. CDR3 length equals 15 residues. With 7 bases removed from V and 2 bases from J, the gap between germline ends came to 16 bases. CDR1 is SGHRS, CDR2 YFSETQ, per germline. CDR3 residues: CASAPTPHGNQPQHF. CDR3 DNA: TGCGCCAGCGCCCCCACCCCCCATGGCAATCAGCCCCAGCATTTT.

This clonotype has only a few counts. The V gene is TRBV3-1, the J gene TRBJ2-7; D is uncertain. The germline V gene encodes CDR1 LGHDT and CDR2 YNNKEL (reference sequence). The CDR3 totals 14 residues. V was shortened by 3 bases and J by 2 bases, with 11 bases between the two germline ends. CDR3 in amino acids: CASSQNRPAYEQYF. CDR3 in DNA: TGTGCCAGCAGCCAGAACAGACCCGCCTACGAGCAGTACTTC.

Many counts were recorded for this clonotype. The rearrangement uses TRBV4-3 and TRBJ1-1; D call uncertain. Germline-derived CDR1 and CDR2 are LGHNA and YSLEER. The CDR3 has 14 residues. V was trimmed by 3 bases and J by 4 bases, leaving 12 bases between them. Here the CDR3 DNA reads TGCGCCAGCAGCCAGAGAGACGGAAGCACTGAAGCTTTCTTT. As protein: CASSQRDGSTEAFF.

The table lists this clonotype with many counts. The chain has TRBV21-1 and TRBJ1-5. TRBV21-1 is recorded as a pseudogene. This CDR3 has 16 amino acids. DNA for the CDR3: TGTGCCAGCAGCAAAGATGGACGGCCCATAGATCAGCCCCAGCATTTT. This translates into CASSKDGRPIDQPQHF.

This clonotype has ten or more counts. The chain combines TRBV7-9 with TRBJ1-3; D possibly corresponds to TRBD1 (5 bases). V lost 8 bases, J lost 0 bases, and 11 bases lay in between. This CDR3 contains 14 residues. The V gene's germline CDR1 is SEHNR and CDR2 FQNEAQ (reference sequence). As DNA, the CDR3 is TGTGCCAGCGGGGGAGGTAGCTCTGGAAACACCATATATTTT. Translating it yields CASGGGSSGNTIYF.

The chain combines TRBV7-2 with TRBJ2-4, with D uncertain. Per germline, CDR1 SGHTA and CDR2 FQGNSA. The V gene lost 1 base and the J gene lost 6 bases, with 4 bases spanning the gap. The CDR3 extends over 12 amino acids. The CDR3 bases are TGTGCCAGCAGCTTAGACTTAAACATTCAGTACTTC. This codes for CASSLDLNIQYF. Together with reference TRBV7-2 and TRBJ2-4, the CDR3 gives the full variable domain: GAGVSQSPSNKVTEKGKDVELRCDPISGHTALYWYRQSLGQGLEFLIYFQGNSAPDKSGLPSDRFSAERTGGSVSTLTIQRTQQEDSAVYLCASSLDLNIQYFGAGTRLSVL.

The gene calls are TRBV5-1 and TRBJ1-3; 8 positions agree with TRBD1. Germline CDR1 and CDR2: SGHRS and YFSETQ. CDR3 length: 15 residues. The V gene end was trimmed by 5 bases and the J gene end by 2 bases; junction bases not matched to a gene: 6. CDR3 coding DNA: TGCGCCAGCAGTCTTCAACAGGGGGCTGGAAACACCATATATTTT. Protein product: CASSLQQGAGNTIYF.

The chain employs TRBV6-5 and TRBJ2-7, with D unresolved. With 0 bases removed from V and 2 bases from J, the gap between germline ends came to 8 bases. Germline V lookup: CDR1 MNHEY, CDR2 SVGAGI. The CDR3 spans 14 residues. For the CDR3, the DNA is TGTGCCAGCAGTTACTCAGTCGGCGCCTACGAGCAGTACTTC. It specifies CASSYSVGAYEQYF.

Many counts were recorded for this clonotype. This chain links TRBV27 with TRBJ1-2, with a weak D call TRBD1 (5 bases). The CDR3 runs 15 residues. Germline values: CDR1 MNHEY, CDR2 SMNVEV (reference sequence). The V and J ends lost 5 bases and 2 bases respectively, with 15 bases between them. The CDR3 DNA follows: TGTGCCAGCAGTCTCTCAGGGCCACCCAACTATGGCTACACCTTC. Residues: CASSLSGPPNYGYTF.

The V and J genes are TRBV27 and TRBJ2-5; D may be TRBD2 (5 bases). V lost 3 bases, J lost 1 base, and 6 bases lay in between. The CDR3 runs 13 residues. Germline CDR1 is MNHEY and CDR2 is SMNVEV (reference sequence). The CDR3 region has the DNA TGTGCCAGCAGTTTGAGGGCCCAAGAGACCCAGTACTTC. The encoded protein is CASSLRAQETQYF.

This clonotype was recorded at least ten times. This chain connects TRBV25-1 to TRBJ1-5; weak D call: TRBD1 (5 bases). The CDR3 is made up of 19 amino acids. The V and J ends lost 0 bases and 5 bases respectively, with 23 bases between them. Germline loops: CDR1 MGHDK, CDR2 SYGVNS. For the CDR3, the DNA is TGTGCCAGCAGTGAATACCCCCACCCCAGCAGGGCGGTGGATCAGCCCCAGCATTTT. This sequence encodes CASSEYPHPSRAVDQPQHF.

There are a few counts of this clonotype. CDR3 sequence reads: CASSPAGSVTDTQYF. The CDR3 bases are TGTGCCAGCAGCCCTGCGGGCTCCGTCACAGATACGCAGTATTTT. The V call is TRBV3-1, the J call TRBJ2-3; TRBD2 is a possible D gene (5 bases). V was cut by 4 bases and J by 2 bases, with 13 bases left in between. Germline CDR1 is LGHDT and CDR2 is YNNKEL (reference sequence). The CDR3 has 15 amino acids.

In DNA form, the CDR3 reads TGTGCCAGCAGCCCCGGGACAAAAAGGGACACTGAAGCTTTCTTT. Translating gives CASSPGTKRDTEAFF. The chain is built from TRBV6-6 and TRBJ1-1; weak D call: TRBD1 (6 bases). CDR1 is MNHNY, CDR2 SVGAGI, per germline (reference sequence). The CDR3 extends over 15 amino acids. Trimming shortened V by 6 bases and J by 3 bases, and 17 bases separated the two germline ends.